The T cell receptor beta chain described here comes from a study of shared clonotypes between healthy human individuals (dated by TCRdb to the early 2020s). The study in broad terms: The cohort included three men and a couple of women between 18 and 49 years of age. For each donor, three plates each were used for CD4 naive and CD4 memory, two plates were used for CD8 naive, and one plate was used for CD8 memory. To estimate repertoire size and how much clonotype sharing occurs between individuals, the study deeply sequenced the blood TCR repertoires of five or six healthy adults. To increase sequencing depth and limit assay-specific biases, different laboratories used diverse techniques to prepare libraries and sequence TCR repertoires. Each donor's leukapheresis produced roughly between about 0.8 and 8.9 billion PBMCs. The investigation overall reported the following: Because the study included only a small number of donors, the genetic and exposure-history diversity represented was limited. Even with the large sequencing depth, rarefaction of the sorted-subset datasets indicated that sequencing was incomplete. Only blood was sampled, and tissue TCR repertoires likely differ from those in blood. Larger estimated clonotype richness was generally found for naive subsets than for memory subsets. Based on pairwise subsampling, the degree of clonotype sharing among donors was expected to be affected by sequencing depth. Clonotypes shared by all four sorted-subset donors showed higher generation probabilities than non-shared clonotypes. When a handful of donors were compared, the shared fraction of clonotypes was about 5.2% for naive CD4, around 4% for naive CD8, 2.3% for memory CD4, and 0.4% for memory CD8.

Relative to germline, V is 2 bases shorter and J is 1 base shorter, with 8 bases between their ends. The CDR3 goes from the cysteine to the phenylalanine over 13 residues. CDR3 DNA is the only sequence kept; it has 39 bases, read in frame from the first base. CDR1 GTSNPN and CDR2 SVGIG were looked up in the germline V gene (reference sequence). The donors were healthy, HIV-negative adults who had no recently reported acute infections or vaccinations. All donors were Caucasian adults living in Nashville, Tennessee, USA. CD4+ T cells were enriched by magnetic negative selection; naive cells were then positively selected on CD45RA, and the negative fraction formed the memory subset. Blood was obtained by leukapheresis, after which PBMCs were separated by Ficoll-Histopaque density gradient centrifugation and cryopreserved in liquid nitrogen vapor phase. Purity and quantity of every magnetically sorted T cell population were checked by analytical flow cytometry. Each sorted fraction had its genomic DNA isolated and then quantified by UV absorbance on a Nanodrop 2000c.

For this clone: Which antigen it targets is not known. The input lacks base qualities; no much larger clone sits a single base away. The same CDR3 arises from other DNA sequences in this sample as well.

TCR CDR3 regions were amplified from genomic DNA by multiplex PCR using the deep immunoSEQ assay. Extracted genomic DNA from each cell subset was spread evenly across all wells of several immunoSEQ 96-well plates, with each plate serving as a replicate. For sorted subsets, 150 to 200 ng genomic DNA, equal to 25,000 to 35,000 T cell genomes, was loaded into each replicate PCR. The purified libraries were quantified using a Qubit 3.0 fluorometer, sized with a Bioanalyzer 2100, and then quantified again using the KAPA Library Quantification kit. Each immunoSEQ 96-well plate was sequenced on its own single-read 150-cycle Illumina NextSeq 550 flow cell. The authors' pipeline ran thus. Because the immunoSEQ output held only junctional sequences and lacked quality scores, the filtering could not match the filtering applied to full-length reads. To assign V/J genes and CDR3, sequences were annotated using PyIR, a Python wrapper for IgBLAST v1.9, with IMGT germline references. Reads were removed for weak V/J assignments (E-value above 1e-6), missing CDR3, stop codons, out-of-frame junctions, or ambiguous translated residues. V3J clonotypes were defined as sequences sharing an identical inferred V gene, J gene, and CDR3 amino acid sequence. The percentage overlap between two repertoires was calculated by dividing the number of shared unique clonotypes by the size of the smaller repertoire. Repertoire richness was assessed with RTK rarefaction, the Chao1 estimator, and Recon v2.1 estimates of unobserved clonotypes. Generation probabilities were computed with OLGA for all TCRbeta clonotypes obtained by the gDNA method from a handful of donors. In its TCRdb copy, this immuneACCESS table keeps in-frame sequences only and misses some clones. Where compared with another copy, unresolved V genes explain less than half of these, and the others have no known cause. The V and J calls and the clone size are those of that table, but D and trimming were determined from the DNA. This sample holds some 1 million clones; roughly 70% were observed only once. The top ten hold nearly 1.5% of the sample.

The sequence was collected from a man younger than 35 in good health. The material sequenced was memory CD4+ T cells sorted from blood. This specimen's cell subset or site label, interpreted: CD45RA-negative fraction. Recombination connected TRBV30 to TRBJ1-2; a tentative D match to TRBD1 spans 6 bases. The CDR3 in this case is CAWSLQGNYGYTF. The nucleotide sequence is TGTGCCTGGAGTCTACAGGGTAACTATGGCTACACCTTC.